A selection of T cell receptor beta chains follows, all from one sample in a study of CD8 T cells in ankylosing spondylitis. A single record per CDR3 protein comes from TCRdb applying MiXCR to the 5' RACE reads. The table records around 320,000 distinct CDR3 sequences, around 20% of them present only once. Sequencing input: blood, either unsorted or a sorted T cell fraction (not recorded which). These receptors were taken from a female donor with ankylosing spondylitis or in good health (not recorded which). Each CDR3 is given with its conserved first and last residue.

V	CDR3
TRBV2	CASARTSGSYNEQFF
TRBV6-2/TRBV6-3	CASSYALPNQPQHF
TRBV4-3	CASSRDVAVRIRSEKLFF
TRBV30	CACEGRYEQFF
TRBV3-1	CASSQDGYSYNEQFF
TRBV20-1	CSARCRTEADTQYF
TRBV28	CASSSGGSGYNEQFF
TRBV6-2/TRBV6-3	CASSRGNSNQPQHF
TRBV29-1	CSVVVAEKLFF
TRBV10-2	CAIRGGLPTDTQYF
TRBV6-5	CASRNKRAEAFF
TRBV7-3	CASSSIGTSRRTDTQYF
TRBV4-3	CASSQDGGPDTQYF
TRBV20-1	CSAREGETQYF
TRBV12-3/TRBV12-4	CASSPRDRWYNEQFF
TRBV5-1	CASSSGQPIESEKLFF
TRBV5-1	CASSPLGSGATDTQYF
TRBV15	CATSVTGEQFF
TRBV20-1	CSARGQVGRETQYF
TRBV5-1	CASSALPGRTDTQYF
TRBV24-1	CATSPGTSGKRGETQYF
TRBV7-2	CASSLAMRGGHEQFF
TRBV12-3/TRBV12-4	CASSQGVSFYEQYF
TRBV5-1	CASSLEDRDTDTQYF
TRBV7-9	CASSYSTGGNYGYTF
TRBV20-1	CSAEGLATDTQYF
TRBV3-1	CASSFYGETQYF
TRBV7-3	CASSRQLNTEAFF